This TCR beta chain is drawn from a study of patients and donors after allogeneic stem cell transplantation. One entry per CDR3 protein, called by TCRdb with MiXCR from the RT-PCR reads. This table has roughly 880,000 distinct CDR3 sequences, around 17% appearing once. CDR1 MNHNS and CDR2 SASEGT come from the germline V gene. The ends were cut back, 10 bases at V and 7 bases at J, with 17 bases in the middle. This CDR3 spans 13 amino acids. This clonotype was seen repeatedly, ten times or more. The source of this sequence is a human donor who was either an allogeneic HSCT recipient or a stem cell or donor lymphocyte infusion donor (not recorded which). It is not recorded whose cells these are; they may come from a transplant donor. The chain recombines TRBV6-1 with TRBJ2-1; perhaps TRBD2 as D (5 bases). Sequenced sample: blood, either unsorted or a sorted T cell fraction (not recorded which). CDR3 nucleotide sequence: TGTGCCACCAGGACCTCTCGCGGGAATGAGCAGTTCTTC. This gives the protein CATRTSRGNEQFF.